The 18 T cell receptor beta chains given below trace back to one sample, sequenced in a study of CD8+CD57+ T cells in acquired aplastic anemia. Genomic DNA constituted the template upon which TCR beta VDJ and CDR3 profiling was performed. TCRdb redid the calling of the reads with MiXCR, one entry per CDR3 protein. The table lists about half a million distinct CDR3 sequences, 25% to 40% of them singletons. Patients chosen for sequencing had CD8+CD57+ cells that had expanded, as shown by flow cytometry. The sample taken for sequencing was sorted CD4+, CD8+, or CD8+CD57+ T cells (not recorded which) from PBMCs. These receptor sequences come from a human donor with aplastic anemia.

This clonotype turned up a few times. In nucleotides, the CDR3 is TGTGCCAGCAGCTTAGAGGTAGCGGGGGGCTCAGATACGCAGTATTTT. This encodes CASSLEVAGGSDTQYF. V gene TRBV11-2 combines with J gene TRBJ2-3; TRBD2 agrees at 10 bases. This CDR3 has 16 amino acids. With 0 bases clipped from V and 4 bases from J, the junction kept 4 bases outside the gene matches. Germline assignment: CDR1 SGHAT and CDR2 FQNNGV.

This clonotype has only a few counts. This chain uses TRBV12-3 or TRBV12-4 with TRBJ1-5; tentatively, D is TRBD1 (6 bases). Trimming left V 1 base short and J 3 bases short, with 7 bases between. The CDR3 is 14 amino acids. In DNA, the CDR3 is TGTGCCAGCAGTTTAGGGACAGACAATCAGCCCCAGCATTTT. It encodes CASSLGTDNQPQHF.

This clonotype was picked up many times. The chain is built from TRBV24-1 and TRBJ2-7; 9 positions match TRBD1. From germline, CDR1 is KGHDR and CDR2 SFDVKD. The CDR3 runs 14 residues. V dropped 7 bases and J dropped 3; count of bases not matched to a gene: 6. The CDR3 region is CATSRTGALYEQYF. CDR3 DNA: TGTGCCACCAGCAGGACAGGGGCCCTCTACGAGCAGTACTTC.

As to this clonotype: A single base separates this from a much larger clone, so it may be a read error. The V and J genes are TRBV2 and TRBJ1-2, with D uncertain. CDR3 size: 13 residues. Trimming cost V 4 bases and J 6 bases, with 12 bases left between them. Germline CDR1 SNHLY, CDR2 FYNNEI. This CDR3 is CASSVEATDGYTF. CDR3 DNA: TGTGCCAGCAGTGTAGAGGCGACTGATGGCTACACCTTC.

CDR3 amino acids: CAIGRDSYEQYF. For the CDR3, the DNA is TGTGCCATTGGCCGGGACAGCTACGAGCAGTACTTC. V usage is TRBV15 and J usage is TRBJ2-7; 7 bases fit TRBD1. The CDR3 has 12 residues. V trimming: 10 bases; J trimming: 3 bases; junction bases outside the gene matches: 6. Germline assignment: CDR1 LNHNV and CDR2 YYDKDF (reference sequence).

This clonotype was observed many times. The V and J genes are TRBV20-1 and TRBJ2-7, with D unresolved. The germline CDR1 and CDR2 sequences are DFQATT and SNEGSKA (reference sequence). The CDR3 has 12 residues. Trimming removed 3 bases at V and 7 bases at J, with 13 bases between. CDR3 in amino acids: CSARERPLEQYF. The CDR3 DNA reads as TGCAGTGCTAGGGAACGGCCTCTAGAGCAGTACTTC.

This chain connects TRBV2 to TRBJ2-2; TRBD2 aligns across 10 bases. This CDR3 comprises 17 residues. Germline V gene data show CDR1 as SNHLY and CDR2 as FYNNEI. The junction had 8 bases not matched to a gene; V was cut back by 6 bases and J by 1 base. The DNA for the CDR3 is TGTGCCAGCAGGGATGGACTAGCGGATTGGAACACCGGGGAGCTGTTTTTT. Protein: CASRDGLADWNTGELFF.

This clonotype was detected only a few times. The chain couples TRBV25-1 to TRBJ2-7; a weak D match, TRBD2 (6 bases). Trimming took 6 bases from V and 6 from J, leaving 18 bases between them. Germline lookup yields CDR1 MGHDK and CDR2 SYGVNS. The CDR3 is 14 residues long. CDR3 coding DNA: TGTGCCAGCAGGGCTTCGGGGGATTTGGGCGAGCAGTACTTC. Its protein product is CASRASGDLGEQYF.

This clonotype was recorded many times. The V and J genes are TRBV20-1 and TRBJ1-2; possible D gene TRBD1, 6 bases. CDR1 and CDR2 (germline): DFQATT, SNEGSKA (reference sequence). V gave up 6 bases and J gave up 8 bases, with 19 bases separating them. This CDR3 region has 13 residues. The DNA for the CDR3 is TGCAGTGCCACCAGGGGCCGGTTCGTCGGCTACACCTTC. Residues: CSATRGRFVGYTF.

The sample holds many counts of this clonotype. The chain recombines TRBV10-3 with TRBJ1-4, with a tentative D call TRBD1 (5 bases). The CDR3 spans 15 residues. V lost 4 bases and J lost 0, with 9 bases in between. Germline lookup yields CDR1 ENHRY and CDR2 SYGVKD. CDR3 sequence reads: CAISGGTSTNEKLFF. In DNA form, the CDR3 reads TGTGCCATCAGTGGGGGGACTTCAACTAATGAAAAACTGTTTTTT.

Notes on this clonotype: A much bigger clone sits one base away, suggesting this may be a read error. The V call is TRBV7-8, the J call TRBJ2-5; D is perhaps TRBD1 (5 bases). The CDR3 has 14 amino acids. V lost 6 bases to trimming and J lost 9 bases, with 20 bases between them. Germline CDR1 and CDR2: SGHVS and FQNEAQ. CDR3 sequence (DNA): TGTGCCAGCAGGCTATCGGACACGTCAAGGGCCCAGTACTTC. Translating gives CASRLSDTSRAQYF.

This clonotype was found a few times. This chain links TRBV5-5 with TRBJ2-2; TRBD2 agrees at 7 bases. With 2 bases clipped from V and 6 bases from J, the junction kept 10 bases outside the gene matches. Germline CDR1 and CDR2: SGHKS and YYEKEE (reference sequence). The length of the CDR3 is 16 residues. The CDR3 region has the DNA TGTGCCAGCAGCTTTTTAGCCAGCGGGGTCGCCGGGGAGCTGTTTTTT. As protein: CASSFLASGVAGELFF.

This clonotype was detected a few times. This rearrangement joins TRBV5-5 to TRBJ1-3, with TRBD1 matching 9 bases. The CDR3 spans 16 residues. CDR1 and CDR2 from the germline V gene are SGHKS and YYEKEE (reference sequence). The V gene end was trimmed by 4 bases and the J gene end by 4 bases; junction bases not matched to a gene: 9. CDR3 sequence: CASSLATQGAGNTIYF. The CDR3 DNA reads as TGTGCCAGCAGCCTAGCCACACAGGGGGCCGGAAACACCATATATTTT.

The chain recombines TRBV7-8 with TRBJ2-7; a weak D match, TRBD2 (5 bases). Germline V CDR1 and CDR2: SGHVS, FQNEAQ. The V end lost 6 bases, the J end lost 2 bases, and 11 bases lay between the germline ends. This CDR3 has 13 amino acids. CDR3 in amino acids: CASSRLATYEQYF. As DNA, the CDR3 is TGTGCCAGCAGTCGCCTAGCTACCTACGAGCAGTACTTC.

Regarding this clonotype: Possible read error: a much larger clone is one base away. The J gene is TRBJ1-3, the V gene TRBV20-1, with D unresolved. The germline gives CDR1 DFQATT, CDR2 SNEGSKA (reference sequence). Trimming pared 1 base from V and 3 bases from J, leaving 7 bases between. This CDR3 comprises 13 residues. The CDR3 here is CSARVQVGNTIYF. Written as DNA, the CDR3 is TGCAGTGCTAGAGTGCAGGTTGGAAACACCATATATTTT.

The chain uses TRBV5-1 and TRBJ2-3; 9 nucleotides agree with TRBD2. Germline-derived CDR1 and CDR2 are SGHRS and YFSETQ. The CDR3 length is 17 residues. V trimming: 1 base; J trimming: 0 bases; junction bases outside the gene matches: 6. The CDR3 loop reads CASSLSLAGTSTDTQYF. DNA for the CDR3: TGCGCCAGCAGCTTGAGTCTAGCGGGGACTAGCACAGATACGCAGTATTTT.

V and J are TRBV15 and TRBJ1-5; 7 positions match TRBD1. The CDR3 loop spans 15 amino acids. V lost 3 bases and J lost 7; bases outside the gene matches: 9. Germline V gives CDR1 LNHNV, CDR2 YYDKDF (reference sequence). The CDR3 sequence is CATSSLTGMGQPQHF. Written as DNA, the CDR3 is TGTGCCACCAGCAGCCTGACAGGGATGGGCCAGCCCCAGCATTTT.

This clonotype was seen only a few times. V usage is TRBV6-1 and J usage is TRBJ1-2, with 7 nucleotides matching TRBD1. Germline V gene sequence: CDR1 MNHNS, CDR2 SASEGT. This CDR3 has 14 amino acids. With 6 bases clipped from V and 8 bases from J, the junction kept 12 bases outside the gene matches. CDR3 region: CASRLTGNGKGYTF. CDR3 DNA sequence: TGTGCCAGCAGGCTGACAGGGAACGGAAAGGGCTACACCTTC.